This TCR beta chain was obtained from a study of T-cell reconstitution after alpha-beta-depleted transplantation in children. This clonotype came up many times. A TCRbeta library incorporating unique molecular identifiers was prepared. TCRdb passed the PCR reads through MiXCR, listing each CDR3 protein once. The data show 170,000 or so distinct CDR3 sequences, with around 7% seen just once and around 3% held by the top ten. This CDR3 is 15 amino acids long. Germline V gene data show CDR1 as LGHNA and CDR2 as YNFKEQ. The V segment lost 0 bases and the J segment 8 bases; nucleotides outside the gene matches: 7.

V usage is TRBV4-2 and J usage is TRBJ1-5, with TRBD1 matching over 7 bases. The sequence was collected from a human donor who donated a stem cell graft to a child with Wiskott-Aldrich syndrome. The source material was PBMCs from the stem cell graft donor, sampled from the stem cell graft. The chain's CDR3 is CASSQENRGREPQHF. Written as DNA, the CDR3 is TGTGCCAGCAGCCAAGAAAACAGGGGAAGGGAGCCCCAGCATTTT.